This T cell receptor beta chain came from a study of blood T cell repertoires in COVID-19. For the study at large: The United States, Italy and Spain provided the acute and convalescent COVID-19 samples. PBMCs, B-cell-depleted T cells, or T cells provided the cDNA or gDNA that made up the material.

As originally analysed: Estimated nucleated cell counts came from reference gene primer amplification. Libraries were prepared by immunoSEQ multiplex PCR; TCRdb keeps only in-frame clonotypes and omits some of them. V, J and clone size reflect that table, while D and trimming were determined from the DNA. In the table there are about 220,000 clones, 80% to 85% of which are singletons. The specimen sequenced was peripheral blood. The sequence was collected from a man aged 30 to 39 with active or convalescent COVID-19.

The CDR3, as DNA: TGCAGCGTTCTCTACGGGGAGCAGTTCTTC. The encoded protein is CSVLYGEQFF. V usage is TRBV29-1 and J usage is TRBJ2-1; D is unclear. V shed 5 bases and J shed 10 bases, with 9 bases lying between them. Germline CDR1 and CDR2: SQVTM and ANQGSEA. The CDR3 runs to 10 residues.